One and the same sample provided the 3 T cell receptor beta chains below, sequenced in a study of vaccination and CD4 T cells after COVID-19. Documented treatment: roughly 10-day PBMC culture with coronavirus spike peptide pools or control peptides (ViraFEST assay). What these receptors recognize is not known. Sequenced with the Oncomine TCR Beta short-read assay was DNA taken from cultured CD4+ T cells. TCRdb independently ran MiXCR on the PCR reads; one entry per CDR3 protein. This sample has about 19,000 distinct CDR3 sequences, with 55% to 60% found just once. This material consisted of CD4+ T cells from blood, cultured in vitro, taken after SARS-CoV-2 vaccination. All receptors come from a human donor who had recovered from COVID-19.

The chain uses TRBV19 and TRBJ1-5, with 7 positions matching TRBD1. Germline CDR1 LNHDA, CDR2 SQIVND (reference sequence). CDR3 length: 13 residues. The V segment lost 1 base and the J segment 7 bases; nucleotides outside the gene matches: 1. The CDR3 region is CASSIGDSQPQHF. The CDR3 DNA sequence: TGTGCCAGTAGTATAGGGGACAGCCAGCCCCAGCATTTT.

V is TRBV7-2 and J is TRBJ1-2; D is perhaps TRBD1 (6 bases). V gave up 5 bases and J gave up 8 bases, with 15 bases separating them. The CDR3 sequence is 13 residues long. Germline CDR1 SGHTA, CDR2 FQGNSA. The CDR3 DNA reads as TGTGCCAGCAGCGACCGGGACAAACGAGGCTACACCTTC. Translated: CASSDRDKRGYTF.

Here the CDR3 DNA reads TGTGCCAGCAGTTCCAGTGATCAGCCCCAGCATTTT. Protein: CASSSSDQPQHF. J is TRBJ1-5 and V is TRBV6-7; D not resolved. TRBV6-7 is an ORF, and what it does is uncertain. Trimming took 4 bases from V and 5 from J, leaving 6 bases between them. The CDR3 consists of 12 residues.